Sequencing of this T cell receptor (beta chain) was carried out in a study of cytomegalovirus exposure and HLA in healthy donors. The PCR used 60 Vbeta and 13 Jbeta primers. Data came from immunoSEQ multiplex PCR; TCRdb stores just in-frame clones and leaves some out. The table lists some 150,000 clones, approximately 80% of them singletons. With respect to this clone: Its antigen is not known.

Trimming shortened V by 2 bases and J by 2 bases, and 9 bases separated the two germline ends. The CDR3 has 14 residues. CDR1 is SGHAT and CDR2 is FQNNGV in the germline V gene. Study conclusions and caveats: A later analysis linked a missense variant in DCLRE1C to the trimming of TCR beta V and J genes.

The TCR was taken from a woman aged 18-29 years in good health and CMV-seronegative. The sample consisted of PBMCs. The chain joins TRBV11-2 to TRBJ1-1; the D is unclear. CDR3 in amino acids: CASSLFGSNTEAFF. DNA for the CDR3: TGTGCCAGCAGCTTATTTGGGAGTAACACTGAAGCTTTCTTT.